This TCR beta chain derives from a study of T cells after yellow fever vaccination. Study-wide results and caveats: Abundant clonotypes from the bulk population could get into FACS-sorted repertoires as contaminants.

Per the germline V gene, CDR1 is SGDLS and CDR2 is YYNGEE. Trimming left V 0 bases short and J 0 bases short, with 10 bases between. The CDR3 is 17 residues long. Using its own MiXCR run on the 5' RACE reads, TCRdb lists one record per CDR3 protein. Here the sample spans 200,000 to 250,000 distinct CDR3 sequences, 6.9% being singletons. This clonotype has just a few counts. Its antigen is currently unknown. This material consisted of CD4+ T cells sorted from PBMCs, taken 15 days after the yellow fever booster vaccination. The chain recombines TRBV9 with TRBJ2-6; D not resolved. This TCR was sampled from a man aged 25 to 45 who received the YFV17D yellow fever vaccine. The CDR3 here is CASSVGFSPSGANVLTF. The CDR3 coding sequence is TGTGCCAGCAGCGTAGGGTTTTCGCCCTCTGGGGCCAACGTCCTGACTTTC.